The T cell receptor (beta chain) under discussion was sequenced for a study of read filtering for tumor transcriptome and immune sequencing. After removal of 6 bases from V and 5 bases from J, the junction contained 11 bases not matched to a gene. Germline V CDR1 and CDR2: DFQATT, SNEGSKA (reference sequence). The CDR3 spans 15 residues. By frequency in the sample, this clonotype is large (0.1 to 1%). This library used around 0.4 ug RNA and molecular barcoded adaptors spanning alpha/delta and beta/gamma chains. Each CDR3 protein gets one entry after TCRdb re-called the reads with MiXCR. The profile shows roughly 90,000 distinct CDR3 sequences, roughly an eighth of them singletons.

The chain carries TRBV20-1 and TRBJ2-7, with 12 nucleotides matching TRBD2. Sequencing was carried out using a population of CD138-negative cells sorted from bone marrow. This receptor was identified in a donor over 35 with multiple myeloma. CDR3: CSAPRGGLAGDEQYF. The CDR3 coding sequence is TGCAGTGCCCCCCGCGGGGGACTAGCGGGTGACGAGCAGTACTTC.